This TCR beta chain stems from a study of T cell responses to AZD1222 COVID-19 vaccine. Study-level findings and limits: Just a handful of people given AZD1222 tested seropositive at baseline.

A word on this clone: Its antigen is as yet unknown.

Whether given at about 4 or about 12 weeks, second doses were pooled. Sequencing was performed with immunoSEQ multiplex PCR; in TCRdb, only in-frame clones are kept and a portion is missing. The sample lists about 84,000 clones; 70% to 90% were seen once. The CDR3 extends over 17 amino acids. The V gene's germline CDR1 is SGHRS and CDR2 YFSETQ. Between the trimmed V and J ends, which lost 4 bases and 2 bases, there was a span of 21 bases. This sequence originates from an adult who received the AZD1222 COVID-19 vaccine. V gene TRBV5-1 combines with J gene TRBJ2-5; D is possibly TRBD1 (6 bases). This material consisted of peripheral blood, taken 28 days after the second AZD1222 dose. The CDR3 DNA reads as TGCGCCAGCAGCCTCCAATCGACAGCGAGGGGGCAAGAGACCCAGTACTTC. Amino acid sequence: CASSLQSTARGQETQYF.